Following are 9 T cell receptor beta chains from one sample sequenced in a study of blood T cell repertoires in COVID-19. Method: immunoSEQ multiplex PCR; TCRdb's copy keeps in-frame clones and lacks some. The data contain roughly 300,000 clones, 87% of them singletons. The material sequenced was PBMCs or T cells enriched from blood (not recorded which). The receptors were gathered from a woman aged 25 to 45 who had recovered from COVID-19.

This clone is a singleton in its sample. This chain joins TRBV6-5 and TRBJ2-1; tentative D call: TRBD2 (7 bases). Per germline, CDR1 MNHEY and CDR2 SVGAGI. Trimming pared 0 bases from V and 5 bases from J, leaving 11 bases between. This CDR3 contains 15 residues. The chain's CDR3 is CASSYSRGANNEQFF. The CDR3 DNA follows: TGTGCCAGCAGTTACTCACGGGGGGCCAACAATGAGCAGTTCTTC.

The J gene is TRBJ1-6, the V gene TRBV6-5; possibly TRBD1 for D (5 bases). V shed 5 bases and J shed 4 bases, with 9 bases lying between them. From germline, CDR1 is MNHEY and CDR2 SVGAGI. The CDR3 has 14 residues. The CDR3 nucleotides read TGTGCCAGCAGTCCCGGGGGGTATAATTCACCCCTCCACTTT. Encoded protein: CASSPGGYNSPLHF.

CDR3 nucleotide sequence: TGTGCCAGCAGCGATATAACAGGGGAGCGTGGCTACACCTTC. Its translation is CASSDITGERGYTF. The V gene is TRBV9, the J gene TRBJ1-2, with 7 positions matching TRBD1. V trimming: 3 bases; J trimming: 7 bases; junction bases outside the gene matches: 9. In germline, CDR1 is SGDLS, CDR2 YYNGEE. This CDR3 contains 14 residues.

The chain recombines TRBV19 with TRBJ2-1, with D perhaps TRBD1 (6 bases). The CDR3 extends over 16 amino acids. Germline-derived CDR1 and CDR2 are LNHDA and SQIVND (reference sequence). Trimming removed 6 bases from V and 5 bases from J, with 20 bases in between. The CDR3 DNA sequence: TGTGCCAGTAGAACGCGGACAGTAACAACTGACAATGAGCAGTTCTTC. Translation gives CASRTRTVTTDNEQFF.

The chain combines TRBV30 with TRBJ1-2; no definite D call. V lost 2 bases and J lost 5, with 9 bases in between. The germline gives CDR1 GTSNPN, CDR2 SVGIG (reference sequence). The CDR3 runs 12 residues. The CDR3 protein is CAWSHGPYGYTF. The CDR3, as DNA: TGTGCCTGGAGTCATGGGCCTTATGGCTACACCTTC.

The V gene is TRBV5-6, the J gene TRBJ2-6, with D hard to call. V gave up 2 bases and J gave up 2 bases, with 5 bases separating them. This CDR3 spans 14 amino acids. The V gene's germline CDR1 is SGHDT and CDR2 YYEEEE. CDR3 sequence reads: CASSFGAGANVLTF. CDR3 sequence (DNA): TGTGCCAGCAGCTTCGGAGCTGGGGCCAACGTCCTGACTTTC.

The chain combines TRBV9 with TRBJ2-7, with a tentative D call TRBD2 (5 bases). Germline loops: CDR1 SGDLS, CDR2 YYNGEE. Trimming removed 0 bases from V and 4 bases from J, with 8 bases in between. The CDR3 is 13 residues long. The CDR3 nucleotides read TGTGCCAGCAGCGTAGCTGCGGGTTACGAGCAGTACTTC. Residues: CASSVAAGYEQYF.

J is TRBJ1-1 and V is TRBV19; 8 nucleotides agree with TRBD1. V gave up 4 bases and J gave up 11 bases; unmatched junction bases: 9. CDR1 LNHDA and CDR2 SQIVND come from the germline V gene (reference sequence). CDR3 length: 13 amino acids. The CDR3 is CASSTSRGRLAFF. The CDR3 region has the DNA TGTGCCAGTAGTACAAGCAGGGGGCGGTTGGCTTTCTTT.

This chain links TRBV12-3 or TRBV12-4 with TRBJ1-1; D unclear. The CDR3 has 12 amino acids. V was shortened by 3 bases and J by 10 bases, with 12 bases between the two germline ends. The CDR3 region is CASSFIARRAFF. The CDR3 DNA sequence: TGTGCCAGCAGTTTCATAGCCCGTCGAGCTTTCTTT.